This TCR beta chain is drawn from a study of blood T cell repertoires in COVID-19. On the study more broadly: Samples taken during acute and convalescent COVID-19 were collected in the United States, Italy and Spain. T cells, B-cell-depleted T cells, or PBMCs supplied cDNA or gDNA.

Original processing methods: Reference gene primers were amplified, and this amplification served to estimate nucleated cell counts. Libraries were prepared by immunoSEQ multiplex PCR; TCRdb keeps only in-frame clonotypes and omits some of them. V and J calls and clone size come straight from that table; D and trimming were deduced from the DNA. The table records 100,000 to 110,000 clones, 85% of them present only once. This clone was detected once. This CDR3 is built from 16 residues. V shed 3 bases and J shed 6 bases, with 20 bases lying between them. CDR1 and CDR2 from the germline V gene are SEHNR and FQNEAQ (reference sequence).

The sample consisted of peripheral blood. The rearrangement joins TRBV7-9 to TRBJ1-1, with D perhaps matching TRBD1 (6 bases). The sequence was obtained from a human donor in a cohort sampled during active COVID-19. The CDR3: CASSFPSGTIAAEAFF. In nucleotides, the CDR3 is TGTGCCAGCAGCTTCCCCTCCGGGACAATAGCCGCTGAAGCTTTCTTT.